This T cell receptor (beta chain) was documented in a study of T cell repertoires in cytomegalovirus infection. The overall study: Well-studied HLA-B-restricted CMV epitopes were used in the study alongside recently identified HLA-C-restricted ones.

Via MiXCR, TCRdb re-called the reads, giving one row per CDR3 protein. The sample yields around 750,000 distinct CDR3 sequences, about 33% seen once. Note on this clonotype: Antigen specificity is unknown.

Trimming removed 2 bases at V and 4 bases at J, with 12 bases between. Germline CDR1 MDHEN, CDR2 SYDVKM. The CDR3 has 15 amino acids. This sequence originates from a human donor in good health (CMV status not recorded). Some clones in this sample may be carry-over from other donors' samples. The sequencing here drew on cultured CD8+ T cells from PBMCs, taken from culture after CMV antigen stimulation. The chain carries TRBV28 and TRBJ2-1; D is perhaps TRBD1 or TRBD2 (5 bases each). CDR3 bases: TGTGCCAGCAGTTTAGGGGTCAGGGAGTACAATGAGCAGTTCTTC. Translation gives CASSLGVREYNEQFF.